A selection of T cell receptor beta chains follows, all from one sample in a study of human T cells and chemical hapten exposure. Using its own MiXCR run on the RACE reads, TCRdb lists one record per CDR3 protein. The repertoire holds some 38,000 distinct CDR3 sequences, with more than 8% as singletons. The sample here was whole blood, taken in connection with sensitization to the hapten diphenylcyclopropenone (DPC). All receptors come from a man in his forties or fifties with alopecia areata. Some clones in this sample may be carry-over from other donors' samples. The CDR3 runs from the conserved cysteine through the conserved F or W. A D gene is named only where the DNA matches it firmly. Size values are once, few and many counts, or a class for expanded clones, and some rows have none.

d_call,v_call,clone_size,j_call,cdr3_aa,cdr3_nt
NA,TRBV12-3/TRBV12-4,many,TRBJ2-5,CASSQNQETQYF,TGTGCCAGCAGTCAAAATCAAGAGACCCAGTACTTC
NA,TRBV24-1,many,TRBJ2-3,CATSGRDGIVDTQYF,TGTGCCACCAGTGGACGGGACGGGATTGTGGATACGCAGTATTTT
NA,TRBV18,few,TRBJ2-5,CASSPFEQETQYF,TGTGCCAGCTCACCATTCGAACAAGAGACCCAGTACTTC
NA,TRBV7-9,many,TRBJ1-6,CASSLGQFYSPLHF,TGTGCCAGCAGCTTAGGCCAGTTTTATTCACCCCTCCACTTT
NA,TRBV7-2,NA,TRBJ2-2,CASREPNTGELFF,TGTGCCAGCAGGGAACCGAACACCGGGGAGCTGTTTTTT
NA,TRBV28,few,TRBJ1-6,CASTDFGSPLHF,TGTGCCAGCACCGACTTTGGGTCACCCCTCCACTTT
TRBD1,TRBV5-1,NA,TRBJ1-3,CASSPLQGTGHTIYF,TGCGCCAGCAGCCCACTACAGGGGACGGGGCACACCATATATTTT
TRBD2,TRBV24-1,many,TRBJ2-1,CATSDLAGGSSYNEQFF,TGTGCCACCAGTGACCTAGCGGGAGGTAGCTCCTACAATGAGCAGTTCTTC
NA,TRBV18,once,TRBJ1-1,CASSSLRDTEAFF,TGTGCCAGCTCATCTCTCCGGGACACTGAAGCTTTCTTT
TRBD2,TRBV12-3/TRBV12-4,many,TRBJ2-2,CATTSGTIETGELFF,TGTGCCACCACCTCCGGGACTATCGAGACCGGGGAGCTGTTTTTT
NA,TRBV7-9,NA,TRBJ2-5,CASSRPMPQETQYF,TGTGCCAGCAGCCGTCCTATGCCACAAGAGACCCAGTACTTC
TRBD1,TRBV27,many,TRBJ2-5,CASSSARTGAAFRETQYF,TGTGCCAGCAGCTCCGCCCGGACAGGGGCCGCTTTCCGAGAGACCCAGTACTTC
TRBD1,TRBV27,many,TRBJ2-7,CASSSWTGQGEQYF,TGTGCCAGCAGTTCGTGGACAGGACAGGGCGAGCAGTACTTC
NA,TRBV15,NA,TRBJ2-7,CATSRQETYEQYF,TGTGCCACCAGCAGACAGGAGACCTACGAGCAGTACTTC
TRBD2,TRBV5-6,many,TRBJ2-1,CASSRGLAGNNEQFF,TGTGCCAGCAGCCGGGGACTAGCGGGGAACAATGAGCAGTTCTTC
TRBD1,TRBV28,many,TRBJ2-7,CASSLNRGWYF,TGTGCCAGCAGTTTAAACAGGGGTTGGTACTTC
TRBD1,TRBV5-1,many,TRBJ2-3,CASSLAVVDRGRGTQYF,TGCGCCAGCAGCTTGGCCGTGGTAGACAGGGGTAGGGGTACGCAGTATTTT
TRBD2,TRBV27,NA,TRBJ2-3,CASSQLAAKNTQYF,TGTGCCAGCAGCCAACTAGCGGCCAAGAATACGCAGTATTTT
TRBD1,TRBV14,few,TRBJ2-7,CASSPFGTGGDGFDEQYF,TGTGCCAGCAGCCCCTTCGGGACAGGGGGCGATGGGTTTGACGAGCAGTACTTC
NA,TRBV29-1,few,TRBJ1-1,CSPRPDGGTEAFF,TGCAGCCCACGCCCGGACGGGGGCACTGAAGCTTTCTTT
NA,TRBV3-1,many,TRBJ1-3,CASSQDGGSSGNTIYF,TGTGCCAGCAGCCAAGACGGCGGCAGCTCTGGAAACACCATATATTTT
NA,TRBV6-5,NA,TRBJ2-2,CASSYSRTDNTGELFF,TGTGCCAGCAGTTACTCGAGGACAGATAACACCGGGGAGCTGTTTTTT
TRBD2,TRBV11-2,medium-sized,TRBJ2-7,CASSPLIAGVHEQYF,TGTGCCAGCAGCCCGCTCATAGCGGGAGTTCACGAGCAGTACTTC
TRBD1,TRBV28,few,TRBJ2-5,CASSGPTGAGETQYF,TGTGCCAGCAGTGGACCGACAGGGGCAGGGGAGACCCAGTACTTC
NA,TRBV7-9,NA,TRBJ1-2,CATEIAGLKGYGYTF,TGTGCCACCGAAATTGCCGGGCTAAAGGGCTATGGCTACACCTTC
NA,TRBV7-6,many,TRBJ2-7,CASSSSTNSYEQYF,TGTGCCAGCAGTTCTTCCACAAACTCCTACGAGCAGTACTTC
NA,TRBV29-1,few,TRBJ2-3,CSVDPRGSRGPDTQYF,TGCAGCGTTGACCCGAGGGGGTCGAGGGGTCCAGATACGCAGTATTTT
NA,TRBV29-1,few,TRBJ2-1,CSSGEMNEQFF,TGCAGTTCTGGAGAAATGAATGAGCAGTTCTTC
NA,TRBV7-7,many,TRBJ2-5,CASSLGAAIETQYF,TGTGCCAGCAGCTTAGGGGCAGCCATAGAGACCCAGTACTTC
NA,TRBV11-2,many,TRBJ2-1,CASSLSGTYNEQFF,TGTGCCAGCAGCTTGTCCGGGACCTACAATGAGCAGTTCTTC
NA,TRBV7-7,many,TRBJ1-5,CASSRELNQPQHF,TGTGCCAGCAGCCGGGAGCTCAATCAGCCCCAGCATTTT
NA,TRBV7-2,NA,TRBJ2-3,CASSTRLTDTQYF,TGTGCCAGCAGCACACGGTTGACAGATACGCAGTATTTT
TRBD1,TRBV27,many,TRBJ2-7,CASGGQGRNEQYF,TGTGCCAGCGGGGGACAGGGAAGGAACGAGCAGTACTTC
TRBD1,TRBV27,few,TRBJ2-7,CASSLGPTWDRANEQYF,TGTGCCAGCAGTTTGGGTCCTACTTGGGACAGGGCAAACGAGCAGTACTTC
NA,TRBV29-1,few,TRBJ1-2,CSVGPANYGYTF,TGCAGCGTAGGGCCCGCTAACTATGGCTACACCTTC
NA,TRBV19,few,TRBJ1-5,CASSTKTQGQPQHF,TGTGCCAGTAGTACTAAGACACAAGGACAGCCCCAGCATTTT
NA,TRBV9,NA,TRBJ2-7,CASSVAIFGSEQYF,TGTGCCAGCAGCGTAGCCATTTTCGGGAGCGAGCAGTACTTC
NA,TRBV11-1,NA,TRBJ1-1,CASSTDSYTEAFF,TGTGCCAGCAGCACCGACAGTTACACTGAAGCTTTCTTT
NA,TRBV18,few,TRBJ2-1,CASSPSSQDNEQFF,TGTGCCAGCTCCCCGTCTAGCCAGGACAATGAGCAGTTCTTC
NA,TRBV29-1,few,TRBJ1-1,CSAGRVNTEAFF,TGCAGCGCCGGACGGGTAAACACTGAAGCTTTCTTT
NA,TRBV10-3,many,TRBJ2-7,CAIRAGTKEQYF,TGTGCCATCAGAGCCGGGACCAAGGAGCAGTACTTC
NA,TRBV20-1,few,TRBJ2-3,CSARAVLGDQRTDTQYF,TGCAGTGCTAGAGCCGTTTTGGGGGACCAACGCACAGATACGCAGTATTTT
NA,TRBV4-3,many,TRBJ2-5,CASSPTKKRQETQYF,TGCGCCAGCAGCCCGACGAAAAAGCGGCAAGAGACCCAGTACTTC
NA,TRBV28,many,TRBJ1-1,CASTDILTRGNTEAFF,TGTGCCAGCACCGATATCCTCACCCGGGGAAACACTGAAGCTTTCTTT
TRBD1,TRBV10-3,many,TRBJ1-5,CAISGLGTGDQPQHF,TGTGCCATCAGTGGGCTCGGGACAGGGGATCAGCCCCAGCATTTT
NA,TRBV11-2,few,TRBJ2-3,CASSSPGYTQYF,TGTGCCAGCAGCTCACCAGGGTATACGCAGTATTTT
TRBD1,TRBV20-1,few,TRBJ2-5,CSATPGQGADETQYF,TGCAGTGCCACTCCGGGACAGGGGGCGGACGAGACCCAGTACTTC
NA,TRBV28,NA,TRBJ2-7,CASSFSIGDREQYF,TGTGCCAGCAGTTTTTCGATCGGGGATCGCGAGCAGTACTTC
TRBD1,TRBV6-5,many,TRBJ2-1,CASSRDREIYNEQFF,TGTGCCAGCAGCCGAGACAGGGAAATCTACAATGAGCAGTTCTTC
NA,TRBV6-5,NA,TRBJ1-1,CASSVRGTEAFF,TGTGCCAGCAGTGTAAGGGGCACTGAAGCTTTCTTT
TRBD2,TRBV28,NA,TRBJ2-7,CATSLASSYEQYF,TGTGCCACTTCACTAGCGAGCTCCTACGAGCAGTACTTC
NA,TRBV12-3/TRBV12-4,few,TRBJ2-3,CASSFKGPWDSTDTQYF,TGTGCCAGCAGTTTCAAGGGCCCCTGGGACAGCACAGATACGCAGTATTTT
TRBD1,TRBV6-5,medium-sized,TRBJ2-1,CASRESRDRGINEQFF,TGTGCCAGCAGAGAATCCCGGGACAGGGGTATCAATGAGCAGTTCTTC
TRBD1,TRBV24-1,many,TRBJ1-5,CATSDFRTGKDQPQHF,TGTGCCACCAGTGATTTCAGGACAGGGAAGGATCAGCCCCAGCATTTT
NA,TRBV29-1,many,TRBJ2-1,CSVGGYNEQFF,TGCAGCGTTGGCGGATACAATGAGCAGTTCTTC